The 30 T cell receptor beta chains presented below share a single source sample, sequenced in a study of CD8+CD57+ T cells in acquired aplastic anemia. TCR beta VDJ and CDR3 were profiled, and genomic DNA was the template. Each CDR3 protein is one row after TCRdb ran MiXCR on the reads. The sample yields 350,000 to 450,000 distinct CDR3 sequences, around 72% seen once. Sequenced input: sorted CD4+, CD8+, or CD8+CD57+ T cells (not recorded which) from PBMCs. The receptors originated from a human donor in good health, serving as a control.

This clonotype was observed many times. The genes are TRBV20-1 and TRBJ2-1, with 7 bases identical to TRBD2. The CDR3 sequence is 15 residues long. CDR1 is DFQATT and CDR2 is SNEGSKA in the germline V gene (reference sequence). The V segment lost 1 base and the J segment 4 bases; nucleotides outside the gene matches: 7. Written as DNA, the CDR3 is TGCAGTGCTAGAGGAGGCGGGGGAGCATACAATGAGCAGTTCTTC. This translates into CSARGGGGAYNEQFF.

The rearrangement links TRBV11-1 to TRBJ2-3, with no clear D. The CDR3 has 15 amino acids. The V end was cut by 1 base, the J end by 0 bases, with 8 bases between. The germline CDR1 and CDR2 sequences are SGHAT and FQDESV (reference sequence). CDR3 protein: CASSLDLLSTDTQYF. Written as DNA, the CDR3 is TGTGCCAGCAGCTTAGACCTCCTTAGCACAGATACGCAGTATTTT. Full variable domain (rest looked up from reference TRBV11-1 and TRBJ2-3): EAEVAQSPRYKITEKSQAVAFWCDPISGHATLYWYRQILGQGPELLVQFQDESVVDDSQLPKDRFSAERLKGVDSTLKIQPAELGDSAMYLCASSLDLLSTDTQYFGPGTRLTVL.

This chain links TRBV6-5 with TRBJ1-2; 7 positions match TRBD1. Germline V gives CDR1 MNHEY, CDR2 SVGAGI. V was clipped by 10 bases and J by 4 bases; unmatched bases: 15. This CDR3 comprises 15 residues. The CDR3 loop reads CAITPLDRNFYGYTF. In DNA form, the CDR3 reads TGTGCCATTACTCCTTTGGACAGGAACTTCTATGGCTACACCTTC.

With regard to this clonotype: At one of its ends the junction is not consistent with the germline gene, which may arise from a read error. V gene TRBV7-2 combines with J gene TRBJ2-7, with a weak D call TRBD2 (5 bases). The CDR3 spans 14 residues. The germline CDR1 and CDR2 sequences are SGHTA and FQGNSA. The CDR3: CASSLVAGEHDQDF. The CDR3 nucleotides are TGCGCCAGCAGCTTAGTGGCGGGCGAGCACGACCAGGACTTC.

This clonotype has ten or more counts. The V call is TRBV12-3 or TRBV12-4, the J call TRBJ1-2, with D possibly TRBD1 on 5 matching bases. V was clipped by 5 bases and J by 4 bases, with 14 bases between them. The CDR3 extends over 14 amino acids. This chain's CDR3 is CASSPLGPAYGYTF. In nucleotides, the CDR3 is TGTGCCAGCAGTCCCCTGGGACCTGCCTATGGCTACACCTTC.

This sequence joins TRBV5-8 and TRBJ2-7, with 7 bases matching TRBD2. Per germline, CDR1 SGHTS and CDR2 YDEGEE. Unmatched junction bases numbered 7, after V lost 4 bases and J lost 0 bases. The CDR3 runs 15 residues. CDR3 nucleotide sequence: TGTGCCAGCAGCGGCGGGGGAGCGGGCTCCTACGAGCAGTACTTC. It encodes CASSGGGAGSYEQYF.

In the case of this clonotype: One end of the junction fails to match germline, which may point to a read error. J is TRBJ2-7 and V is TRBV7-9; 12 nucleotides align to TRBD2. CDR1 and CDR2 (germline): SEHNR, FQNEAQ (reference sequence). The CDR3 runs to 15 residues. The CDR3 region has the DNA TGTGCCAGCAGCTCGCTAGCGGGGGGGTCCGACGAGGAGTACTTC. It translates to CASSSLAGGSDEEYF. Looking up the rest from reference TRBV7-9 and TRBJ2-7 gives the full variable domain: DTGVSQNPRHKITKRGQNVTFRCDPISEHNRLYWYRQTLGQGPEFLTYFQNEAQLEKSRLLSDRFSAERPKGSFSTLEIQRTEQGDSAMYLCASSSLAGGSDEEYFGPGTRLTVT.

This clonotype was observed many times. The chain has TRBV2 and TRBJ2-3; 10 bases fit TRBD2. The CDR3 loop spans 13 amino acids. V was clipped by 4 bases and J by 8 bases; unmatched bases: 3. Per the germline V gene, CDR1 is SNHLY and CDR2 is FYNNEI. The CDR3, as DNA: TGTGCCAGCAGTGTGGAGCGGGGGGGTACGCAGTATTTT. Encoded protein: CASSVERGGTQYF.

The chain uses TRBV29-1 and TRBJ2-1; 9 bases align to TRBD1. Germline trimming cut 8 bases from V and 2 bases from J; bases unmatched to any gene: 7. Germline-derived CDR1 and CDR2 are SQVTM and ANQGSEA. The CDR3 length is 14 residues. This CDR3 reads CSTTGGGTYNEQFF. In nucleotides, the CDR3 is TGCAGCACGACAGGGGGGGGAACCTACAATGAGCAGTTCTTC.

The chain is built from TRBV6-2 or TRBV6-3 and TRBJ2-5; 9 bases are a match to TRBD2. This CDR3 has 16 amino acids. The V segment lost 6 bases and the J segment 5 bases; nucleotides outside the gene matches: 13. Germline loops: CDR1 MNHEY, CDR2 SVGEGT. CDR3 in amino acids: CASRPSGGSGVETQYF. In DNA, the CDR3 is TGTGCCAGCAGGCCCAGCGGGGGGTCGGGGGTGGAGACCCAGTACTTC.

Concerning this clonotype: A read error may account for a junction end that differs from germline. The CDR3 is CASNEYNSPLHF. As DNA, the CDR3 is TGTGCCAGCAATGAATATAATTCACCCCTCCACTTT. The chain combines TRBV2 with TRBJ1-6, with no clear D. The CDR3 is made up of 12 amino acids. Germline-derived CDR1 and CDR2 are SNHLY and FYNNEI.

The V call is TRBV9, the J call TRBJ2-2; D may correspond to TRBD1 or TRBD2 (5 bases each). Between the trimmed V and J ends, which lost 6 bases and 4 bases, there was a span of 10 bases. CDR1 and CDR2 (germline): SGDLS, YYNGEE. The CDR3 is made up of 13 amino acids. The CDR3: CASIGAGTGELFF. CDR3 bases: TGTGCCAGCATCGGGGCGGGCACCGGGGAGCTGTTTTTT.

This clonotype showed up many times. The chain links TRBV6-6 to TRBJ2-3; no clear D. Trimming removed 8 bases at V and 2 bases at J, with 23 bases between. CDR1 and CDR2 from the germline V gene are MNHNY and SVGAGI (reference sequence). The CDR3 has 17 residues. CDR3 nucleotide sequence: TGTGCCAGCTCCACCCTCATCCTGCCTTCAGTCACAGATACGCAGTATTTT. Its translation is CASSTLILPSVTDTQYF.

This rearrangement joins TRBV7-2 to TRBJ2-7; 9 bases line up with TRBD1. The CDR3 extends over 15 amino acids. Losses at the gene ends were 5 bases for V and 1 base for J; bases not matched to a gene: 6. The germline CDR1 and CDR2 sequences are SGHTA and FQGNSA. The CDR3 sequence: CASSVTGTGSYEQYF. In nucleotides, the CDR3 is TGTGCCAGCAGCGTAACCGGGACAGGGTCCTACGAGCAGTACTTC.

The chain recombines TRBV7-9 with TRBJ1-5, with D possibly matching TRBD1 (6 bases). CDR3 length equals 14 residues. Trimming cost V 10 bases and J 15 bases, with 28 bases left between them. Germline CDR1 SEHNR, CDR2 FQNEAQ (reference sequence). CDR3 in DNA: TGTGCCACCTCGCCGCACGGGGGGGCCCAGTACTTGCATTTT. Translation: CATSPHGGAQYLHF.

The V and J genes are TRBV24-1 and TRBJ2-7; 7 bases are shared with TRBD1. V trimming: 5 bases; J trimming: 4 bases; junction bases outside the gene matches: 7. CDR3 length equals 14 residues. The germline CDR1 and CDR2 sequences are KGHDR and SFDVKD. In DNA form, the CDR3 reads TGTGCCACCAGTGGTACAGGGGAGAGGTACGAGCAGTACTTC. It yields the protein CATSGTGERYEQYF.

The rearrangement links TRBV6-2 or TRBV6-3 to TRBJ2-7; 7 nucleotides match TRBD1. With V trimmed by 5 bases and J by 6 bases, 10 bases remained unmatched. This CDR3 has 14 residues. Germline V gene data show CDR1 as MNHEY and CDR2 as SVGEGT. CDR3 in DNA: TGTGCCAGCAGTCCCAGCTCGGCAGGGGGCGAGCAGTACTTC. This codes for CASSPSSAGGEQYF.

This clonotype has a count of ten or more. A much larger clone differs from this one at a single base, so this may be a read error. The rearrangement joins TRBV15 to TRBJ2-5; perhaps TRBD1 as D (6 bases). In germline, CDR1 is LNHNV, CDR2 YYDKDF (reference sequence). The CDR3 has 13 residues. Trimming cost V 4 bases and J 2 bases, with 8 bases left between them. CDR3 DNA: TGTGCCACCAGCAAGGGGGATCAAGAGACCCAGTACTTC. Protein product: CATSKGDQETQYF. Full variable domain (outside the CDR3, taken from reference TRBV15 and TRBJ2-5): DAMVIQNPRYQVTQFGKPVTLSCSQTLNHNVMYWYQQKSSQAPKLLFHYYDKDFNNEADTPDNFQSRRPNTSFCFLDIRSPGLGDTAMYLCATSKGDQETQYFGPGTRLLVL.

The chain is built from TRBV5-6 and TRBJ1-1, with TRBD1 as a possible D gene (5 bases). Trimming removed 1 base at V and 4 bases at J, with 11 bases between. The V gene's germline CDR1 is SGHDT and CDR2 YYEEEE. The CDR3 is 14 residues long. The CDR3 sequence is CASSLRHGGTEAFF. For the CDR3, the DNA is TGTGCCAGCAGCTTGCGCCACGGGGGCACTGAAGCTTTCTTT.

A note on this clonotype: A read error may be the cause here, since a much bigger clone is one base away. This chain joins TRBV28 and TRBJ1-2, with D possibly TRBD1 on 5 matching bases. The CDR3 sequence is 13 residues long. CDR1 and CDR2 from the germline V gene are MDHEN and SYDVKM. The CDR3, as DNA: TGTGCCAGCAGTTTGCGGGACGGCTATGACTACACCTTC. Its translation: CASSLRDGYDYTF.

The chain combines TRBV20-1 with TRBJ1-1; TRBD1 is a possible D gene (5 bases). The CDR3 is made up of 15 amino acids. The V and J ends lost 3 bases and 4 bases respectively, with 18 bases between them. Per the germline V gene, CDR1 is DFQATT and CDR2 is SNEGSKA (reference sequence). CDR3 DNA: TGCAGTGCTAGCTCCATCAGGACCGGGGCCACTGAAGCTTTCTTT. It is translated as CSASSIRTGATEAFF.

A remark on this clonotype: The germline gene is not matched at one end of the junction; a read error may be the cause. In nucleotides, the CDR3 is TGTGCCAGCAGCCACGTACCGGTTCGGGGGACGCCGTATTTT. This gives the protein CASSHVPVRGTPYF. The rearrangement joins TRBV7-6 to TRBJ2-3; tentatively, D is TRBD2 (6 bases). The germline gives CDR1 SGHVS, CDR2 FNYEAQ. CDR3 length: 14 residues.

The chain joins TRBV30 to TRBJ1-6; D is uncertain. Trimming took 1 base from V and 6 from J, leaving 7 bases between them. The CDR3 has 13 residues. Germline CDR1 is GTSNPN and CDR2 is SVGIG (reference sequence). This CDR3 reads CAWSAGGNSPLHF. DNA of the CDR3: TGTGCCTGGAGTGCGGGTGGTAATTCACCCCTCCACTTT. The whole variable domain, remainder taken from reference TRBV30 and TRBJ1-6, is SQTIHQWPATLVQPVGSPLSLECTVEGTSNPNLYWYRQAAGRGLQLLFYSVGIGQISSEVPQNLSASRPQDRQFILSSKKLLLSDSGFYLCAWSAGGNSPLHFGNGTRLTVT.

This rearrangement joins TRBV6-5 to TRBJ1-3; tentatively, D is TRBD1 (6 bases). CDR3 length: 17 amino acids. Germline CDR1 and CDR2: MNHEY and SVGAGI. Trimming stripped 2 bases from V and 4 bases from J, with 18 bases between. The CDR3 here is CASSYQFAGATGNTIYF. CDR3 DNA: TGTGCCAGCAGTTACCAATTTGCGGGGGCGACAGGAAACACCATATATTTT.

The chain has TRBV7-2 and TRBJ2-7, with D possibly matching TRBD2 (5 bases). The CDR3 has 16 residues. Germline V CDR1 and CDR2: SGHTA, FQGNSA. Trimming cost V 5 bases and J 4 bases, with 21 bases left between them. In nucleotides, the CDR3 is TGTGCCAGCAGCCTGGGGAGAGGGAAGGGCCTATACGAGCAGTACTTC. Its protein is CASSLGRGKGLYEQYF.

The J gene is TRBJ2-3, the V gene TRBV5-1; 12 bases are a match to TRBD2. Losses at the gene ends were 7 bases for V and 0 bases for J; bases not matched to a gene: 9. Germline CDR1 and CDR2: SGHRS and YFSETQ. The CDR3 totals 17 residues. The CDR3, as DNA: TGCGCCAGCCGGGGGCTAGCGGGGGGGCCTAGCACAGATACGCAGTATTTT. It specifies CASRGLAGGPSTDTQYF.

Comment on this clonotype: Since a much larger clone is just one base distant, this may be a read error. This rearrangement joins TRBV12-3 or TRBV12-4 to TRBJ2-3; D may match TRBD1 or TRBD2 (5 bases each). The CDR3 covers 14 residues. The CDR3 sequence is CASGLGQVTDTRYF. CDR3 sequence (DNA): TGTGCTAGTGGACTCGGACAAGTCACAGATACGCGGTATTTT.

The chain recombines TRBV20-1 with TRBJ1-2, with D perhaps TRBD1 (6 bases). Germline values: CDR1 DFQATT, CDR2 SNEGSKA (reference sequence). The CDR3 sequence is 10 residues long. V lost 6 bases to trimming and J lost 7 bases, with 9 bases between them. This CDR3 reads CSAGGGGYTF. CDR3 nucleotides: TGCAGTGCAGGGGGGGGTGGCTACACCTTC.

The table lists this clonotype with many counts. The J gene is TRBJ1-2, the V gene TRBV20-1; D gene ambiguous. The germline CDR1 and CDR2 sequences are DFQATT and SNEGSKA (reference sequence). V gave up 6 bases and J gave up 2 bases, with 7 bases separating them. The CDR3 runs to 11 residues. CDR3: CSADNNYGYTF. The DNA of the CDR3 is TGCAGTGCCGACAACAACTATGGCTACACCTTC.

This clonotype was detected only once. The genes are TRBV7-3 and TRBJ1-2; D not certain. CDR1 and CDR2 (germline): SGHTA, FQGTGA. V was pared by 6 bases and J by 14 bases, with 28 bases between. The CDR3 spans 15 residues. CDR3 nucleotide sequence: TGTGCCAGCAGGTTAGGAGTCACGCCGATAGATGGCTCTACCTTC. It specifies CASRLGVTPIDGSTF.